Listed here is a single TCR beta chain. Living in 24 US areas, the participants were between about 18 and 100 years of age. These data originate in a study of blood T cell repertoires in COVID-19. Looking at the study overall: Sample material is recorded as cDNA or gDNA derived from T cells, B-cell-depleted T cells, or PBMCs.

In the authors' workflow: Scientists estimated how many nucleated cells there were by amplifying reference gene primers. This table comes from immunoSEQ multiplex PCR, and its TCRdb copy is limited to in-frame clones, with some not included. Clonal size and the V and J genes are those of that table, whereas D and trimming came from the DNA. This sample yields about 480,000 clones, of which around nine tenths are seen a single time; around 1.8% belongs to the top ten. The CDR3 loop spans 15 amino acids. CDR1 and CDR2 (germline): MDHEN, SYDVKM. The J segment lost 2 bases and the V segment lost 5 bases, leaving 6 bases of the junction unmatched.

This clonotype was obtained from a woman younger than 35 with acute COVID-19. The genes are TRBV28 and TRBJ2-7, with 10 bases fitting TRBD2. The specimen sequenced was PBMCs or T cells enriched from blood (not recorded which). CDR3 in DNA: TGTGCCAGCAGTCTTAGCGGGAGGTTCACCTACGAGCAGTACTTC. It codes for CASSLSGRFTYEQYF.